Listed below are T cell receptor beta chains from one sample, sequenced in a study of tumor and adjacent non-tumor tissue in lung cancer. TCRdb fed the multiplex PCR reads into MiXCR, producing one record per CDR3 protein. The sample holds tens of thousands of distinct CDR3 sequences; over 80% are singletons and the top ten take 13%. Specimen: lung tumor tissue. The receptors were gathered from a woman between 45 and 60 years old with non-small cell lung cancer. Each CDR3 is given with its conserved first and last residue. A D gene is named only where the DNA matches it firmly. Only part of the rows carry a size: once, few, many, or a class if the clone is expanded.

clone_size	j_call	v_call	d_call	cdr3_aa	cdr3_nt
NA	TRBJ1-5	TRBV6-1	NA	CASSNSNQPRHF	TGTGCCAGCAGTAATAGCAATCAGCCCCGACATTTT
NA	TRBJ2-3	TRBV6-5	NA	CATLERDRQYF	TGTGCCACACTAGAGCGAGATAGGCAGTATTTT
NA	TRBJ2-7	TRBV6-6	NA	CASRPTGTNDEQYF	TGTGCCAGCAGACCCACCGGGACGAACGACGAGCAGTACTTC
once	TRBJ2-7	TRBV28	NA	CALTGTGPYEQYF	TGTGCCTTGACGGGAACAGGGCCCTACGAGCAGTACTTC
NA	TRBJ2-3	TRBV7-2	TRBD1	CASNLLTGGSTDTQYF	TGTGCCAGCAACCTACTGACAGGGGGGAGCACAGATACGCAGTATTTT
once	TRBJ2-1	TRBV5-4	NA	CASSLEALVHGALDEQFF	TGTGCCAGCAGCTTGGAGGCTCTGGTCCATGGGGCGTTGGATGAGCAGTTCTTC
NA	TRBJ2-3	TRBV30	TRBD2	CACSVLGGMADTQYF	TGTGCCTGCAGTGTATTGGGAGGGATGGCAGATACGCAGTATTTT
NA	TRBJ2-7	TRBV6-2/TRBV6-3	NA	CAGSYSAGTSSYEQYF	TGCGCCGGCAGTTACTCTGCAGGGACGAGCTCCTACGAGCAGTACTTC
NA	TRBJ1-2	TRBV12-3/TRBV12-4	NA	CASSHNCSFGYTF	TGTGCCAGCAGCCACAACTGTTCCTTTGGCTACACCTTC
NA	TRBJ2-1	TRBV11-2	NA	CVRTPEDGGSSYNEQFF	TGTGTCAGGACACCAGAGGACGGGGGAAGCTCCTACAATGAGCAGTTCTTC
NA	TRBJ2-7	TRBV11-2	NA	CASCPWASASYQQYF	TGTGCCAGCTGCCCTTGGGCTAGCGCTTCCTACCAGCAGTACTTC
NA	TRBJ2-1	TRBV11-2	TRBD2	CANCFIAGGDNEQFF	TGTGCCAATTGCTTTATAGCGGGAGGAGATAATGAGCAGTTCTTC
NA	TRBJ2-7	TRBV20-1	NA	CSVRSIKRPPNEQYF	TGCAGTGTTAGATCAATCAAGCGACCCCCCAACGAGCAGTACTTC
NA	TRBJ2-7	TRBV6-1	TRBD1	CAGSEGTDYYKQYF	TGTGCCGGCAGTGAAGGGACAGATTATTACAAGCAGTACTTC
NA	TRBJ2-1	TRBV11-2	NA	CASRPEGGRSSYNEQFF	TGTGCCAGCAGACCAGAGGGCGGGCGAAGCTCCTACAATGAGCAGTTCTTC
NA	TRBJ1-1	TRBV20-1	NA	CSARDSGRQALNTKAFF	TGCAGTGCTAGAGATAGCGGGAGACAGGCATTGAACACTAAAGCTTTCTTT
NA	TRBJ2-5	TRBV5-4	TRBD1	CANSYGDRGSKTQYF	TGTGCCAACAGCTACGGGGACAGGGGATCAAAGACCCAGTACTTC
NA	TRBJ2-1	TRBV20-1	NA	CSARVLTGYNEQFF	TGCAGTGCTAGAGTTCTAACGGGATACAATGAGCAGTTCTTC
once	TRBJ2-3	TRBV20-1	TRBD2	CSALTSVPDTHYF	TGCAGTGCCCTGACTAGCGTCCCAGATACGCACTATTTT
NA	TRBJ2-5	TRBV11-2	TRBD1	CASRLTGGTQYF	TGTGCCAGCAGGCTTACAGGGGGGACTCAGTACTTC
once	TRBJ1-5	TRBV4-3	NA	CASSPRSDGYQPQHF	TGTGCCAGCAGCCCCAGGAGCGATGGATATCAGCCCCAGCATTTC
NA	TRBJ1-1	TRBV11-2	NA	CARSLRTRQRDAEAFF	TGTGCCAGAAGCCTACGAACTCGACAGAGGGACGCTGAAGCTTTCTTT
NA	TRBJ2-3	TRBV20-1	NA	CSVRDPTYSTDTQYF	TGCAGTGTCCGGGACCCAACCTATAGCACAGATACGCAGTATTTT
many	TRBJ2-5	TRBV28	NA	CASSLVGDPTSRGETQYF	TGTGCCAGCAGTTTGGTAGGGGACCCGACCTCAAGGGGAGAGACCCAGTACTTC
large	TRBJ2-7	TRBV20-1	NA	CSARSIERPPYEQYF	TGCAGTGCTAGATCAATCGAGCGACCCCCCTACGAGCAGTACTTC
NA	TRBJ2-2	TRBV20-1	NA	CSARGNAWELFF	TGCAGTGCTAGAGGAAATGCCTGGGAGTTGTTTTTT
NA	TRBJ2-2	TRBV11-2	TRBD2	CDSSSVTGGRVGELFF	TGTGACAGCAGCTCAGTGACTGGCGGGAGGGTCGGTGAGCTGTTCTTT
NA	TRBJ2-1	TRBV20-1	NA	CNARDNGGGLSEWWDEQFF	TGCAATGCTAGAGATAATGGCGGCGGCTTGAGCGAGTGGTGGGATGAGCAGTTCTTC
NA	TRBJ2-1	TRBV24-1	NA	CTTSKASSRSYNEQFF	TGTACCACCAGTAAGGCCAGTAGCAGATCCTATAATGAGCAGTTCTTC
NA	TRBJ1-5	TRBV29-1	NA	CSVSPGLHQPQHF	TGCAGCGTTTCACCGGGACTCCATCAGCCCCAGCATTTT
NA	TRBJ2-3	TRBV11-1	TRBD1	CASRETGMDTHYF	TGTGCCAGCAGAGAGACAGGGATGGACACGCATTATTTT
NA	TRBJ2-7	TRBV4-1	NA	CASSPYAGNEQYF	TGTGCCAGCAGCCCGTACGCGGGGAATGAGCAGTACTTC
NA	TRBJ1-1	TRBV6-1	NA	CASSDRDRSEPFF	TGTGCCAGCAGTGACAGGGATCGCAGTGAACCTTTCTTT
once	TRBJ1-5	TRBV10-3	NA	CAFCGTQGYQPQHF	TGTGCCTTCTGTGGAACGCAGGGATATCAGCCCCAGCATTTT
few	TRBJ1-1	TRBV4-2	TRBD1	CASSLNPGQRVPFF	TGTGCCAGCAGCCTTAACCCGGGACAGCGAGTGCCTTTCTTT